This TCR beta chain was observed in a study of blood T cell repertoires in COVID-19. About the study: Samples came from the United States, Italy and Spain, spanning acute and convalescent COVID-19.

Repertoires were generated with immunoSEQ multiplex PCR, while TCRdb's copy carries only in-frame clones and drops some. This table holds approximately 300,000 clones, more than 65% found once. This CDR3 has 15 residues. Trimming at V came to 2 bases and at J to 5 bases, leaving 7 bases not matched to a gene. Per the germline V gene, CDR1 is SEHNR and CDR2 is FQNEAQ (reference sequence). This clone was counted between two and nine times. This specimen includes other DNA sequences encoding the same CDR3. V usage is TRBV7-9 and J usage is TRBJ2-5; 8 positions match TRBD2. This receptor was obtained from an older person with COVID-19, enrolled during active disease. The sample taken for sequencing was peripheral blood. CDR3 in amino acids: CASSLRRGLEETQYF. The CDR3 DNA reads TGTGCCAGCAGCTTACGGCGGGGACTAGAGGAGACCCAGTACTTC.